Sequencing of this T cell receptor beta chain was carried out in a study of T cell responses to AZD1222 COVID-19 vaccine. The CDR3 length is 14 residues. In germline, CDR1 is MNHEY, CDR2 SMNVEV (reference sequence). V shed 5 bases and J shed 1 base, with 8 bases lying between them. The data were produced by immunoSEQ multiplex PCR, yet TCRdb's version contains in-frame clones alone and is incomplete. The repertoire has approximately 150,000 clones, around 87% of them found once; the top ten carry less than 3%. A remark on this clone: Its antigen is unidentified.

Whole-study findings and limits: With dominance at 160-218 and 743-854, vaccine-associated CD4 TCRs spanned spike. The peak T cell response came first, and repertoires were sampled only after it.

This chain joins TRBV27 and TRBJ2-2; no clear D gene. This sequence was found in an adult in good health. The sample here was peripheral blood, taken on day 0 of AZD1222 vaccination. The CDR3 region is CASSVGLNTGELFF. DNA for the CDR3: TGTGCCAGCAGTGTCGGGCTGAACACCGGGGAGCTGTTTTTT.